These 12 T cell receptor beta chains originate from one sample sequenced in a study of metastatic and nonmetastatic thyroid tumors. TCRdb re-called clones via MiXCR from the PCR reads. The sample contains 7,700 or so clones, less than 35% of which appear only once. Until they underwent thyroid surgery, no patient had received any treatment. The sequenced sample consisted of tumor tissue. Every receptor here comes from a female donor with papillary thyroid cancer or a benign thyroid nodule (not recorded which). Some clones in this sample may be carry-over from other donors' samples.

By sample fraction, this clone is medium-sized (0.01 to 0.1%). The chain uses TRBV4-1 and TRBJ2-3; 7 positions agree with TRBD2. Germline CDR1 MGHRA, CDR2 YSYEKL. The CDR3 spans 15 residues. V lost 5 bases to trimming and J lost 0 bases; unmatched junction nucleotides: 5. CDR3 region: CASSSRDYSTDTQYF. In nucleotides, the CDR3 is TGCGCCAGCAGCTCACGGGACTACAGCACAGATACGCAGTATTTT.

The sample holds a few counts of this clone. The chain uses TRBV6-1 and TRBJ2-1, with 7 bases lining up with TRBD2. The trim removed 2 bases at V and 2 bases at J, leaving 6 bases unmatched. The CDR3 contains 16 residues. Germline-derived CDR1 and CDR2 are MNHNS and SASEGT. CDR3 bases: TGTGCCAGCAGTGAAAGGGGCGGGAGCGCCTACAATGAGCAGTTCTTC. Protein product: CASSERGGSAYNEQFF.

By share, this clone ranks as medium-sized. The chain links TRBV5-5 to TRBJ1-2, with TRBD1 matching 9 bases. Per the germline V gene, CDR1 is SGHKS and CDR2 is YYEKEE (reference sequence). The CDR3 has 14 amino acids. V gave up 4 bases and J gave up 9 bases; unmatched junction bases: 10. This CDR3 reads CASSHPGDRASYTF. Written as DNA, the CDR3 is TGTGCCAGCAGCCACCCGGGGGACAGGGCCAGCTACACCTTC.

This clone is labeled as medium-sized. The chain carries TRBV20-1 and TRBJ2-7, with TRBD1 as a possible D gene (5 bases). The germline V and J ends were trimmed by 5 bases and 7 bases, with 24 bases remaining between them. Germline-derived CDR1 and CDR2 are DFQATT and SNEGSKA (reference sequence). CDR3 length: 15 residues. The CDR3 region has the DNA TGCAGTGCTCATCGAACCGGTTGGGGCGCGGAGGAGCAGTACTTC. Translated: CSAHRTGWGAEEQYF.

V usage is TRBV5-1 and J usage is TRBJ1-2; D gene ambiguous. V lost 2 bases and J 5 bases, leaving 4 bases between the germline ends. CDR1 is SGHRS and CDR2 is YFSETQ in the germline V gene. This CDR3 region has 11 residues. CDR3 bases: TGCGCCAGCAGCTTCGGATATGGCTACACCTTC. Translation: CASSFGYGYTF.

This clone was counted ten times or more. In DNA, the CDR3 is TGTGCCAGCAGCTTAGGGGACGGGAGCTCCTACGAGCAGTACTTC. Protein sequence: CASSLGDGSSYEQYF. V usage is TRBV7-7 and J usage is TRBJ2-7; D may be TRBD2 (6 bases). V lost 1 base and J lost 0, with 10 bases in between. The germline gives CDR1 SSHAT, CDR2 FNYEAQ (reference sequence). The CDR3 covers 15 residues.

The rearrangement joins TRBV19 to TRBJ2-3; possibly TRBD1 for D (6 bases). This CDR3 contains 15 residues. Germline V gene lookup returns CDR1 LNHDA and CDR2 SQIVND (reference sequence). V was pared by 8 bases and J by 4 bases, with 19 bases between. CDR3 loop: CASRHTTGTADTQYF. The CDR3 DNA reads as TGTGCCAGTCGGCACACTACAGGGACCGCAGATACGCAGTATTTT.

This chain connects TRBV6-1 to TRBJ2-7; 12 bases agree with TRBD2. Germline V gene data show CDR1 as MNHNS and CDR2 as SASEGT. After removal of 7 bases from V and 7 bases from J, the junction contained 17 bases not matched to a gene. CDR3 length: 17 residues. The CDR3 here is CASNKALAGGRRGEQYF. In DNA, the CDR3 is TGTGCCAGCAACAAGGCCCTAGCGGGAGGGCGACGGGGGGAGCAGTACTTC.

The sample holds a few counts of this clone. This chain connects TRBV28 to TRBJ2-3, with D possibly TRBD1 on 5 matching bases. Germline V gives CDR1 MDHEN, CDR2 SYDVKM. Trimming took 3 bases from V and 5 from J, leaving 12 bases between them. This CDR3 contains 14 residues. CDR3 in DNA: TGTGCCAGCAGTTTTCGTAACCAGGGAGATACGCAGTATTTT. Protein sequence: CASSFRNQGDTQYF. Combining the CDR3 with reference TRBV28 and TRBJ2-3 gives the whole variable domain DVKVTQSSRYLVKRTGEKVFLECVQDMDHENMFWYRQDPGLGLRLIYFSYDVKMKEKGDIPEGYSVSREKKERFSLILESASTNQTSMYLCASSFRNQGDTQYFGPGTRLTVL.

V gene TRBV18 combines with J gene TRBJ1-2; D gene unclear. This CDR3 contains 13 residues. CDR1 is KGHSH and CDR2 is LQKENI in the germline V gene. The V end was cut by 4 bases, the J end by 5 bases, with 11 bases between. The CDR3 nucleotides are TGTGCCAGCTCACTAGACATGATATATGGCTACACCTTC. This translates into CASSLDMIYGYTF.

This clone was picked up many times. The gene calls are TRBV20-1 and TRBJ2-3; 7 positions match TRBD2. Germline-derived CDR1 and CDR2 are DFQATT and SNEGSKA (reference sequence). The V and J ends lost 3 bases and 4 bases, in that order; junction bases with no gene match: 16. The CDR3 totals 17 residues. DNA for the CDR3: TGCAGTGCTAGGGTCCCGGGACTAACGGGAGCCCCAGATACGCAGTATTTT. It specifies CSARVPGLTGAPDTQYF.

This clone is categorized as medium-sized. The rearrangement links TRBV5-1 to TRBJ2-7, with D tentatively TRBD1 (5 bases). With 7 bases removed from V and 2 bases from J, the gap between germline ends came to 10 bases. Germline V CDR1 and CDR2: SGHRS, YFSETQ. CDR3 length: 12 residues. This chain's CDR3 is CASSLGAYEQYF. The DNA of the CDR3 is TGCGCCAGCTCGTTAGGGGCCTACGAGCAGTACTTC.